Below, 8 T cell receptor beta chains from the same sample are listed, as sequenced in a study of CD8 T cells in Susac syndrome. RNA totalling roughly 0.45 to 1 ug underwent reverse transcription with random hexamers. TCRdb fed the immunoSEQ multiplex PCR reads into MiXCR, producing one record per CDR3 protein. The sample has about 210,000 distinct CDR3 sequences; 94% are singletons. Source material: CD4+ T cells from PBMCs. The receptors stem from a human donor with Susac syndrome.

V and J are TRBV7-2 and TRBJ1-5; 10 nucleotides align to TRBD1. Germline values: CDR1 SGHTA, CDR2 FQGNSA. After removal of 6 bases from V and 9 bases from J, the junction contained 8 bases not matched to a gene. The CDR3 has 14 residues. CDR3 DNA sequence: TGTGCCAGCAGGGCCGGGACAGGGGCTCGGCCCCAGCATTTT. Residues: CASRAGTGARPQHF.

The CDR3 DNA follows: TGTGCCAGCAGTTGGGCAGGGGATAATTCACCCCTCCACTTT. Its translation is CASSWAGDNSPLHF. V and J are TRBV12-3 or TRBV12-4 and TRBJ1-6; TRBD1 is a possible D gene (6 bases). CDR3 length: 14 residues. V was trimmed by 4 bases and J by 5 bases, leaving 9 bases between them.

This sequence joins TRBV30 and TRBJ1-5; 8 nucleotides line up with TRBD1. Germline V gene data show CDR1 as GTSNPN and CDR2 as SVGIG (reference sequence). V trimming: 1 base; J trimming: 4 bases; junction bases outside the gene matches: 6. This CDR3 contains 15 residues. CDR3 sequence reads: CAWSDLTGGNQPQHF. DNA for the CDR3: TGTGCCTGGAGTGACCTTACAGGGGGAAATCAGCCCCAGCATTTT.

The CDR3 DNA follows: TGTGCCAGTAGTGCGGGTGGATCACCCCTCCACTTT. Its protein product is CASSAGGSPLHF. The rearrangement joins TRBV19 to TRBJ1-6, with unresolved D. This CDR3 region has 12 residues. Trimming removed 5 bases from V and 10 bases from J, with 9 bases in between. The germline V gene has CDR1 LNHDA and CDR2 SQIVND (reference sequence).

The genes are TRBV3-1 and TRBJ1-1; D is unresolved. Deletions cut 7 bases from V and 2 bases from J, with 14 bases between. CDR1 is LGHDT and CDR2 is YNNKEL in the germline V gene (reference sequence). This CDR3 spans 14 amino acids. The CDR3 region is CASTTDRINTEAFF. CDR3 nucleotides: TGTGCCAGCACCACTGACCGTATTAACACTGAAGCTTTCTTT.

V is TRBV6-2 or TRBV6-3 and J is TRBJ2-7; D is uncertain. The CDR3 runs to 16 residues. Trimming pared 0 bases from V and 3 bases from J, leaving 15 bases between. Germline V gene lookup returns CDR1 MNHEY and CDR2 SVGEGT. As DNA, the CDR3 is TGTGCCAGCAGTTACTCGACAATGAGACCGATCTACGAGCAGTACTTC. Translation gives CASSYSTMRPIYEQYF.

The CDR3 here is CASSLAGLAESTDTQYF. Written as DNA, the CDR3 is TGTGCCAGCAGCTTGGCCGGGCTAGCAGAAAGCACAGATACGCAGTATTTT. The chain is built from TRBV5-4 and TRBJ2-3, with D possibly TRBD2 on 5 matching bases. Germline V gives CDR1 SGHNT, CDR2 YYREEE (reference sequence). V lost 0 bases and J 0 bases, leaving 14 bases between the germline ends. This CDR3 has 17 residues.

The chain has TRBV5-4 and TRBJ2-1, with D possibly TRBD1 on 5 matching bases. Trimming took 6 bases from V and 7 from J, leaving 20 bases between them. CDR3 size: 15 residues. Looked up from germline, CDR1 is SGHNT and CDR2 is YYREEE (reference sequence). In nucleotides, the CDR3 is TGTGCCAGCAACCTACCAGGGTCTATGGGGAATGAGCAGTTCTTC. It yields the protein CASNLPGSMGNEQFF.